At least ten counts were recorded for the clone carrying this T cell receptor (beta chain). Its target is unknown. This sample was taken from a study of T cells in Graves' hyperthyroidism and ophthalmopathy. Study-wide points: Using 13 V-J features, a model discriminated ophthalmopathy from stable hyperthyroidism. The blood repertoire included most of the expanded thyroid clonotypes above 0.001.

Trimming took 3 bases from V and 10 from J, leaving 12 bases between them. Germline lookup yields CDR1 LGHDT and CDR2 YNNKEL (reference sequence). The CDR3 is 13 amino acids. RNA transcripts were the template for amplifying TCR beta CDR3 regions. During a first-round RT-PCR of the TCR CDR3, the HTBI primer set was used. TCRdb re-analysed the multiplex PCR reads in MiXCR, keeping a single row per CDR3 protein. Found here are under 750,000 distinct CDR3 sequences, around 20% of them singletons; the top ten hold 16%. A patient was excluded if there was uncontrolled infection, other autoimmune disease, pregnancy or lactation.

What was sequenced was blood. This clonotype was sampled from a woman in her fifties or sixties with Graves' hyperthyroidism that later progressed to Graves' ophthalmopathy. The J gene is TRBJ1-4, the V gene TRBV3-1; D uncertain. The DNA of the CDR3 is TGTGCCAGCAGCCACGGGGTGGTTGCAAAACTGTTTTTT. Translation gives CASSHGVVAKLFF.